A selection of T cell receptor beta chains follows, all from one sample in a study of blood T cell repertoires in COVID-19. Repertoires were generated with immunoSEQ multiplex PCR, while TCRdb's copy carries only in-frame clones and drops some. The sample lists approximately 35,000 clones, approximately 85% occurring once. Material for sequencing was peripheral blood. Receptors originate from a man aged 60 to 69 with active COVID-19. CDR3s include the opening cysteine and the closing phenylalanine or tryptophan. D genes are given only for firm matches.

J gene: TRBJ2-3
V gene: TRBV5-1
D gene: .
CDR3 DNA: TGCGCCAGCGGTGAGGCAGATACGCAGTATTTT
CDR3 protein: CASGEADTQYF

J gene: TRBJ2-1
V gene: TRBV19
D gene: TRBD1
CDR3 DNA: TGTGCCAGTAGTATCAGATCCACCGGGACAGGGGGTTACAATGAGCAGTTCTTC
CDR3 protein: CASSIRSTGTGGYNEQFF

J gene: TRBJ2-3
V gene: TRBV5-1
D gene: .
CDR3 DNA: TGCGCCAGCAGCGACTACGACACAGATACGCAGTATTTT
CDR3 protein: CASSDYDTDTQYF

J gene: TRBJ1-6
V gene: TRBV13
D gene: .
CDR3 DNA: TGTGCCAGCAGCTTCGAGGGTAAATCACCCCTCCACTTT
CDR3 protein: CASSFEGKSPLHF

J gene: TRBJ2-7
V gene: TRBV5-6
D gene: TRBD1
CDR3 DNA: TGTGCCAGCAGCTCCGGGACAGGGAACTACGAGCAGTACTTC
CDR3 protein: CASSSGTGNYEQYF

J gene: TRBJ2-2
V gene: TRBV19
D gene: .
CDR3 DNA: TGTGCCAGTAGTGTCAGGGATCCCGGGGAGCTGTTTTTT
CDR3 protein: CASSVRDPGELFF

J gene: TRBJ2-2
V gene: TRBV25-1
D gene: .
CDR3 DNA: TGTGCCAGCAGTGAATATATCGGGGGGCCCGGGACCGGGGAGCTGTTTTTT
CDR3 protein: CASSEYIGGPGTGELFF

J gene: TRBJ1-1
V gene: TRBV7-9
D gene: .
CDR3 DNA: TGTGCCAGCAGCCCTCAAGGGGGGGAGAACACTGAAGCTTTCTTT
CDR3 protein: CASSPQGGENTEAFF

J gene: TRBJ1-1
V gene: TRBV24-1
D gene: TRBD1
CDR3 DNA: TGTGCCACCAGGAAGGGGACAGGGGATATCACTGAAGCTTTCTTT
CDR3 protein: CATRKGTGDITEAFF

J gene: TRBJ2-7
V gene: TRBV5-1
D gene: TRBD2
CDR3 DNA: TGCGCCAGCAGCTTCCGGGGGGACGAGCAGTACTTC
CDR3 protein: CASSFRGDEQYF